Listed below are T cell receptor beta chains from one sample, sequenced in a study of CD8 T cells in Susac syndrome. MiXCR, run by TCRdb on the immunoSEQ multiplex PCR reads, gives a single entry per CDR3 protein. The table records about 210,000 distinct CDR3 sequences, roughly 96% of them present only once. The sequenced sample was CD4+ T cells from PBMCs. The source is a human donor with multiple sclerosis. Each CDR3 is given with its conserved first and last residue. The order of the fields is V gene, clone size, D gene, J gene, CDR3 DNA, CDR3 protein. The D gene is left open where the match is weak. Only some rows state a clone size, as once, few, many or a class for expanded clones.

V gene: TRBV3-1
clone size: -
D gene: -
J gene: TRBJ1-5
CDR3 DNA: TGTGCCAGCAGCCATCGGGGGGAGCCCCAGCATTTT
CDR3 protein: CASSHRGEPQHF

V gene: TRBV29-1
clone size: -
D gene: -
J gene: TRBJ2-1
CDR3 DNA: TGCGGGGGGTCCCAGGTGGGTGAGCAGTTCTTC
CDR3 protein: CGGSQVGEQFF

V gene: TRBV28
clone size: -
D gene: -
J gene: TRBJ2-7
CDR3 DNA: TGTGCCAGCAGTTTAATTCAGGGTATGAAGGCCGAGCAGTACTTC
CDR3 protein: CASSLIQGMKAEQYF

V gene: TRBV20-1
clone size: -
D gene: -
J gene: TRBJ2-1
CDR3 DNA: TGCAGTGCAGGGACCTACAATGAGCAGTTCTTC
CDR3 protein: CSAGTYNEQFF

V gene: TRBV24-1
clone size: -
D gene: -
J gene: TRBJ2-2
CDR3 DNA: TGTGCCACCAGTCCCCATGGCGGCACCGGGGAGCTGTTTTTT
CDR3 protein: CATSPHGGTGELFF

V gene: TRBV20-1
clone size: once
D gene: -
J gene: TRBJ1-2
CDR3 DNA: TGCAGTGCTAGAAGTCTTTATGGCTACACCTTC
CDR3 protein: CSARSLYGYTF

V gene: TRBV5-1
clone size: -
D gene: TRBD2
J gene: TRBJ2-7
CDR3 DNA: TGCGCCAGCAGCTTGGGGGGGACTAGTGCCTACGAGCAGTACTTC
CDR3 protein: CASSLGGTSAYEQYF

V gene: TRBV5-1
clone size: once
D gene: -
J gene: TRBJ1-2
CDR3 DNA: TGCGCCAGCAGCGCCCCGGGAGTGGGGGACTATGGCTACACCTTC
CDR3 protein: CASSAPGVGDYGYTF

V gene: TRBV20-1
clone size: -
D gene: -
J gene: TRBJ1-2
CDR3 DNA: TGCAGTGCTAGGCAGCAGGTTTATGGCTACACCTTC
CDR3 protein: CSARQQVYGYTF

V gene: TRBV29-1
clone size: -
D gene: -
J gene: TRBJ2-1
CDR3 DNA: TGCAGCGTTATAATAGGGGTGGCCTACAATGAGCAGTTCTTC
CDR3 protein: CSVIIGVAYNEQFF

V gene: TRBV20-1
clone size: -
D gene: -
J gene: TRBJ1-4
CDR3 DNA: TGCAGTGCTAGAGGAGGTCCCCACCGGGAAAAACTGTTTTTT
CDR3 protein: CSARGGPHREKLFF

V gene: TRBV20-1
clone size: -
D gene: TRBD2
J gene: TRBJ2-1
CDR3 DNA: TGCAGTGCTAGACCGGGACTAGCGGGAAACTACAATGAGCAGTTCTTC
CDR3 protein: CSARPGLAGNYNEQFF

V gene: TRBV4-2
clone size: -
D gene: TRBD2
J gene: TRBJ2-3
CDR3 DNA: TGTGCCAGCAGCCAGGGTAGCGGGGGCACAGATACGCAGTATTTT
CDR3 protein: CASSQGSGGTDTQYF

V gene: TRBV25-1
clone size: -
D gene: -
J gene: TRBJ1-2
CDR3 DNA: TGTGCCAGCAGTGAATCCCGCACGGGTGGCTATGGCTACACCTTC
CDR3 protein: CASSESRTGGYGYTF

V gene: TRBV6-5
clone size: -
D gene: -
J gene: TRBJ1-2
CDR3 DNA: TGTGCCATCCGCCGGCGGGGGGACTATGGCTACACCTTC
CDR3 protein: CAIRRRGDYGYTF

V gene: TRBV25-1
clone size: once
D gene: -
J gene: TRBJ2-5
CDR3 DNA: TGTGCCAGCAGTGATACCCCGATAGGGGCGGAGACCCAGTACTTC
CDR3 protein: CASSDTPIGAETQYF

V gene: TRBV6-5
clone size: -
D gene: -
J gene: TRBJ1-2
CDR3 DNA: TGTGCCAGCAGTGGAGCCTTTAGCTATGGCTACACCTTC
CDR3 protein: CASSGAFSYGYTF

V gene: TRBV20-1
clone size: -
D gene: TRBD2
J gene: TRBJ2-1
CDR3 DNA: TGCAGTGCTCGAATGACTAGCGGGGGGGCCCATGAGCAGTTCTTC
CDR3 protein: CSARMTSGGAHEQFF

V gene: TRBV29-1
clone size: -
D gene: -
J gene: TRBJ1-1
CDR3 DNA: TGCAGCGCTGCCCGGACAGAGAACACTGAAGCTTTCTTT
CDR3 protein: CSAARTENTEAFF

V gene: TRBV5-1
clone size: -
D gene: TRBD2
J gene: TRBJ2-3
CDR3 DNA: TGCGCCAGCAGCCCCCGGACTAGTCAAGATACGCAGTATTTT
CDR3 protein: CASSPRTSQDTQYF

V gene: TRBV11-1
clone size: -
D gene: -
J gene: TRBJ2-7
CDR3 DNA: TGTGCCAGCAGCTCGACCAGTTTAGGATCCGAGCAGTACTTC
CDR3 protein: CASSSTSLGSEQYF

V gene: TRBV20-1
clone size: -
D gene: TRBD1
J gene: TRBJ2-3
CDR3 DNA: TGCAGTGCTAGAAAGGGGGCACGCACAGATACGCAGTATTTT
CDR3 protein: CSARKGARTDTQYF

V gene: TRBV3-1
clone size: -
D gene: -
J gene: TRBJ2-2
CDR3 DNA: TGTGCCAGCAGGCGGGCGGACACCGGGGAGCTGTTTTTT
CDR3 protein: CASRRADTGELFF

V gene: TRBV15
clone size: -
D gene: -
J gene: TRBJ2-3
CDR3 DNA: TGTGCCACCAGCAGAGGAAACCAATTTGATACGCAGTATTTT
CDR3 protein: CATSRGNQFDTQYF

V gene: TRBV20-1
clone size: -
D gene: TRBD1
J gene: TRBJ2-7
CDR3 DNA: TGCAGTGCTAAAACAGGGGGCGTATACGAGCAGTACTTC
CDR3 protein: CSAKTGGVYEQYF

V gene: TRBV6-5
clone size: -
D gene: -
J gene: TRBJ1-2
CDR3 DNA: TGTGCCTGTCAGGGTAACAACTATGGCTACACCTTC
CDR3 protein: CACQGNNYGYTF

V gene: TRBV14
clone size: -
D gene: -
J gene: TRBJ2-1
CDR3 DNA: TGTGCCAGCAGCTTCGCAGGGCCCGCTTACAATGAGCAGTTCTTC
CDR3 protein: CASSFAGPAYNEQFF

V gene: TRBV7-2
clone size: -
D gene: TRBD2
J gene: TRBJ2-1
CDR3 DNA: TGTGCCAGCAGCTTATTATCACAGGGAGGGACTAGGGGGGTAAGGGAGCAGTTCTTC
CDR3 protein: CASSLLSQGGTRGVREQFF

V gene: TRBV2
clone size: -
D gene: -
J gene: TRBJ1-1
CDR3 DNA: TGTGCCAGCAGTGAGCTACTGAACACTGAAGCTTTCTTT
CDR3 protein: CASSELLNTEAFF

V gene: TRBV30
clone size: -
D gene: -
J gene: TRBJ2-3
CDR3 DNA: TGTGCCTGGACTAGCGGCACAGATACGCAGTATTTT
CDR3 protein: CAWTSGTDTQYF

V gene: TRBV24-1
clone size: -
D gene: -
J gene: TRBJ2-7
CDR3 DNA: TGTGCCGGCAGGTGGACAGCACGCTACGAGCAGTACTTC
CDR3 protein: CAGRWTARYEQYF

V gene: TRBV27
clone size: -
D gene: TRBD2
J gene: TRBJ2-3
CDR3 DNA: TGTGCCAGCAGTTTATCCGGGACTAGAGTCCTCGATACGCAGTATTTT
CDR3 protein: CASSLSGTRVLDTQYF

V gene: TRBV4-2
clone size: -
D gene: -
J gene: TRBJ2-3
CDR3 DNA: TGTGCCAGCAGCCAAGCCGGAAAGCTGGCAGATACGCAGTATTTT
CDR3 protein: CASSQAGKLADTQYF

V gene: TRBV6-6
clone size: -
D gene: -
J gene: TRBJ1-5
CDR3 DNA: TGTGCCAGCAGTTACGCGGTGGAGGGCAATCAGCCCCAGCATTTT
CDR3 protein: CASSYAVEGNQPQHF

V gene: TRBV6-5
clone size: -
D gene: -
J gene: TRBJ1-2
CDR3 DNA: TGTGCCAGCAGTAAGGACGGGGCGAAAGGCTACACCTTC
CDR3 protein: CASSKDGAKGYTF

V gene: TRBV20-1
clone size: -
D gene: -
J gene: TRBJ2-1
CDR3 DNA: TGCAGTGCTAGGGTGGACCTGTACAATGAGCAGTTCTTC
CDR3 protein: CSARVDLYNEQFF

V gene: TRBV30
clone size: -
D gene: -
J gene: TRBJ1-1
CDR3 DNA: TGTGCCTGGAGCGCTGACATACGGACTGAAGCTTTCTTT
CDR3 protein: CAWSADIRTEAFF

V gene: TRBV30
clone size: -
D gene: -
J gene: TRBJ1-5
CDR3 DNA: TGTGCCGCAACGACAGGACCGAATCAGCCCCAGCATTTT
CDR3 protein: CAATTGPNQPQHF

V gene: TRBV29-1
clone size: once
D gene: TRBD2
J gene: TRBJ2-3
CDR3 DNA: TGCAGCGTTGGTTGGACTAGCGTCAATACGCAGTATTTT
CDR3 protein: CSVGWTSVNTQYF

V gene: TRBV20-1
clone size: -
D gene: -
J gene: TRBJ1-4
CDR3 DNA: TGCAGTGCTCGACAGGAGGAAAAACTGTTTTTT
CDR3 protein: CSARQEEKLFF

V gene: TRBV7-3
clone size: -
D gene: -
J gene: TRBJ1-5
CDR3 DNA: TGTGCCAGCAGCCGAAGGACAGAGAGCAATCAGCCCCAGCATTTT
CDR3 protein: CASSRRTESNQPQHF

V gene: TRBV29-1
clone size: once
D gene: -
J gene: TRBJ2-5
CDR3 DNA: TGCAGCGTTGATGTGGCGGGGCGGGAGACCCAGTACTTC
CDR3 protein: CSVDVAGRETQYF

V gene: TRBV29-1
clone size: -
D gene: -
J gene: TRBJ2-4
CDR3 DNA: TGCAGCGTTGAGGGAGAGAAGGGCAAAAACATTCAGTACTTC
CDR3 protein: CSVEGEKGKNIQYF

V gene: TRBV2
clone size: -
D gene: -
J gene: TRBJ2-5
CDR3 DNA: TGTGCCAGCAGTTGGACTGGAACGGAAGAGACCCAGTACTTC
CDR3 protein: CASSWTGTEETQYF

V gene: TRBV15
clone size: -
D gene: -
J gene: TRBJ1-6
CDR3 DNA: TGTGCCACCAGCCCAGGGTACGATTCACCCCTCCACTTT
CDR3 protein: CATSPGYDSPLHF

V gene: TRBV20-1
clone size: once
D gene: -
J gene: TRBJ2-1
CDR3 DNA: TGCAGTGCCAGCACCTTGCGTGAGCAGTTCTTC
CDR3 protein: CSASTLREQFF

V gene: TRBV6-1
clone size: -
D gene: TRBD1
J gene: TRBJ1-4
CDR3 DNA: TGTGCCAGCAGGCCCGGACAGGGGCGGAGTGAAAAACTGTTTTTT
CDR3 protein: CASRPGQGRSEKLFF

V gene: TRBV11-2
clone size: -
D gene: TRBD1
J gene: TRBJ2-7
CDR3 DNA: TGTGCCAGCAGCGGACAGGAATTCTACGAGCAGTACTTC
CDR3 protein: CASSGQEFYEQYF

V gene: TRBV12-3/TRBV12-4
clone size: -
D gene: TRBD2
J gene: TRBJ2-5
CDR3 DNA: TGTGCCAGCAGACCTACTAGCGGGAGGGGTCAAGAGACCCAGTACTTC
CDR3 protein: CASRPTSGRGQETQYF

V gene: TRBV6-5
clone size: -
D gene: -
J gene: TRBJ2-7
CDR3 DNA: TGTGCCAGCAGCCTCCGGGGAGCCGGCTCCTACGAGCAGTACTTC
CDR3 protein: CASSLRGAGSYEQYF

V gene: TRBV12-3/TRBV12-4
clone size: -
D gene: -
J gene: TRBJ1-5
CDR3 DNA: TGTGCCAGCAGTTTCGCGAGAGGCGGCCAGCCCCAGCATTTT
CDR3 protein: CASSFARGGQPQHF

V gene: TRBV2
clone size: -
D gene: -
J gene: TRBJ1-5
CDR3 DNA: TGTGCCAGCAGTGGGCTGAGGGGTTGGCAGCCCCAGCATTTT
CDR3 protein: CASSGLRGWQPQHF

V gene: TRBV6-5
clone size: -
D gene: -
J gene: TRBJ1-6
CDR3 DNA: TGTGCCAGCAGTTCGGACACCCGTAATTCACCCCTCCACTTT
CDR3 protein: CASSSDTRNSPLHF

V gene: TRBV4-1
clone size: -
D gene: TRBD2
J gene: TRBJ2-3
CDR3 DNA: TGCGCCAGCAGCCAGGATGGACTAGCGGTAATTACAGATACGCAGTATTTT
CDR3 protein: CASSQDGLAVITDTQYF

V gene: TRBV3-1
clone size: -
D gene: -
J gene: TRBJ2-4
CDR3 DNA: TGTGCCAGCAGCCCCCCCGGGGGACTAGCCAAAAACATTCAGTACTTC
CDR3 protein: CASSPPGGLAKNIQYF

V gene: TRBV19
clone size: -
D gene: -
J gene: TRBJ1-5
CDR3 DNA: TGTGCCAGTAGTCCAAGGGATTTCCAGCCCCAGCATTTT
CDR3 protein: CASSPRDFQPQHF

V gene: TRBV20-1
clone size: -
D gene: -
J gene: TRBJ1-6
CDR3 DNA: TGCAGTGCTAGGGTCGGAGAAGCGGGTTCACCCCTCCACTTT
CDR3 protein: CSARVGEAGSPLHF

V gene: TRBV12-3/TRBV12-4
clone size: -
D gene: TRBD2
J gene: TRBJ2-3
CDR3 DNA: TGTGCCAGCAGCAGTCGACTAGCAATAGATACGCAGTATTTT
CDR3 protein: CASSSRLAIDTQYF

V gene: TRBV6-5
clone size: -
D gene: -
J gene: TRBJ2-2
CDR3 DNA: TGTGCCAGCAGTTACGCGGAGGGGGGAACCGGGGAGCTGTTTTTT
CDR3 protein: CASSYAEGGTGELFF